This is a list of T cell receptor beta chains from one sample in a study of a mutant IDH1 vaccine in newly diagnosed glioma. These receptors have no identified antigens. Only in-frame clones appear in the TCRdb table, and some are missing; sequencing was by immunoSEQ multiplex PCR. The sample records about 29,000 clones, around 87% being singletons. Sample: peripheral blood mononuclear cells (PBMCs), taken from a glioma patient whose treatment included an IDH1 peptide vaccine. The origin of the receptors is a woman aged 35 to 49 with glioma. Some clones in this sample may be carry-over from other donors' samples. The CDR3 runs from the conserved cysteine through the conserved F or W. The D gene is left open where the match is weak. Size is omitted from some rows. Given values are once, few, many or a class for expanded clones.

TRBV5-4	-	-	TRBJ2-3	TGTGCCAGCAGCTTGTTGGGGGCAGATACGCAGTATTTT	CASSLLGADTQYF
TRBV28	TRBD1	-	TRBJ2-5	TGTGCCAGCACCCTCAGGGGGCAGGGAGAGACCCAGTACTTC	CASTLRGQGETQYF
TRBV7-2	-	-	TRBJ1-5	TGTGCCAGCAGCTTAATGGGAGGGGCCCAGCCCCAGCATTTT	CASSLMGGAQPQHF
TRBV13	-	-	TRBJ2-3	TGTGCCAGCAGCCCCCGGGGGGCGTACACAGATACGCAGTATTTT	CASSPRGAYTDTQYF
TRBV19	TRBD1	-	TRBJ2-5	TGTGCCAGTAGTACCGACAGGGAAGAGACCCAGTACTTC	CASSTDREETQYF
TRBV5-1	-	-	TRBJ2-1	TGCGCCAGCAGCTTCTCAGGGAGGGGGAATGAGCAGTTCTTC	CASSFSGRGNEQFF
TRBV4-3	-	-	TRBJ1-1	TGCGCCAGCAGCCAAGATCGCTCGGGGACCGGTCGCAACACTGAAGCTTTCTTT	CASSQDRSGTGRNTEAFF
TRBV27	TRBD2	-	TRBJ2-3	TGTGCCAGCAGTTTACTCAGCGGGAGACCCACAGATACGCAGTATTTT	CASSLLSGRPTDTQYF
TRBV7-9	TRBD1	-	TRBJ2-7	TGTGCCAGCAGCTCCACCTTGACAGGGAACTCCTACGAGCAGTACTTC	CASSSTLTGNSYEQYF
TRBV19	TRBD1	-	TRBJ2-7	TGTGCCAGTAGTATTCGACAGGGGTTCGAGCAGTACTTC	CASSIRQGFEQYF
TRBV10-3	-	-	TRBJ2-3	TGTGCCATCAGTGAGAAAGATACGCAGTATTTT	CAISEKDTQYF
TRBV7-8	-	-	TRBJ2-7	TGTGCCAGCAGCTTGGGAGACAGGCGGTACGAGCAGTACTTC	CASSLGDRRYEQYF
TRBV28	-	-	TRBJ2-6	TGTGCCAGCAGTTTCGACAGAGACTCTGGGGCCAACGTCCTGACTTTC	CASSFDRDSGANVLTF
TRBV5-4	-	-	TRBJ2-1	TGTGCCAGCAGCTCCAGACTGGACGAGCAGTTCTTC	CASSSRLDEQFF
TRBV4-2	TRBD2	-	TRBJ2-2	TGTGCCAGCAGCGGACTAGCGAGGAACACCGGGGAGCTGTTTTTT	CASSGLARNTGELFF
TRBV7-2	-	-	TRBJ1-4	TGTGCCAGCGAGACGACCCCGGGAGAAAAACTGTTTTTT	CASETTPGEKLFF
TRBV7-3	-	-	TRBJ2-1	TGTGCCAGCAGCCCGTCCGGGGCTACCTACAATGAGCAGTTCTTC	CASSPSGATYNEQFF
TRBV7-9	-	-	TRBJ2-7	TGTGCCAGCAGCTTATCGGAGCGGACCTACTACGAGCAGTACTTC	CASSLSERTYYEQYF
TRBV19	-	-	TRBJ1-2	TGTGCCAGTAGTAACCGGGACGGGACCGGCTACACCTTC	CASSNRDGTGYTF
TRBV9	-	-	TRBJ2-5	TGTGCCAGCAGCGGGGGGGCAAAGGTGGAGACCCAGTACTTC	CASSGGAKVETQYF
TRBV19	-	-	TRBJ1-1	TGTGCCAGTACAGACCCGGGAGGAGGGAACACTGAAGCTTTCTTT	CASTDPGGGNTEAFF
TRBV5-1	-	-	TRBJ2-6	TGCGCCAGCAGCTTGGGGCAGGGGAGCTCTGGGGCCAACGTCCTGACTTTC	CASSLGQGSSGANVLTF
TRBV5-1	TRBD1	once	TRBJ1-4	TGCGCCAGCAGCGCGAATCCGGGACAGGGAGTTTTCGGTGAAAAACTGTTTTTT	CASSANPGQGVFGEKLFF
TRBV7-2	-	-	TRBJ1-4	TGTGCCAGCAGCTTAGATGGGGTTTTACGGGAAAAACTGTTTTTT	CASSLDGVLREKLFF
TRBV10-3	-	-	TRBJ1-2	TGTGCCATCAGTAACAGGGAAGGTGGCTACACCTTC	CAISNREGGYTF
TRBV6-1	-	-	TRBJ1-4	TGTGCCAGCAGTGAAATCGGAGTTACTGAAAAACTGTTTTTT	CASSEIGVTEKLFF
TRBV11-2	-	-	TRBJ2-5	TGTGCCAGCAGCTTAGGAGAGACCCAGTACTTC	CASSLGETQYF
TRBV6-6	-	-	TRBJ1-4	TGTGCCAGCAGTCACCGGGGGGCGCTTGATGAAAAACTGTTTTTT	CASSHRGALDEKLFF
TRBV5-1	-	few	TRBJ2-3	TGCGCCAGCAGCTTGGCGACTAGAGCGAACACAGATACGCAGTATTTT	CASSLATRANTDTQYF
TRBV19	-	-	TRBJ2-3	TGTGCCAGTAGCCCGGATCGGGGGCCACACCCGGGCACAGATACGCAGTATTTT	CASSPDRGPHPGTDTQYF
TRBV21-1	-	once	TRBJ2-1	TGTGCCAGCAGCAAAGAGGCGTACGGGACTAGCGGCTACAATGAGCAGTTCTTC	CASSKEAYGTSGYNEQFF
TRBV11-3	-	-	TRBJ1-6	TGTGCCAGCAGCCCTTCCTCGAATTCACCCCTCCACTTT	CASSPSSNSPLHF
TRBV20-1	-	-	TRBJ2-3	TGCAGTGCTAGACTAGCAGATACGCAGTATTTT	CSARLADTQYF
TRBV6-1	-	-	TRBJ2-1	TGTGCCAGCAGTGACCCGACTAACTACAATGAGCAGTTCTTC	CASSDPTNYNEQFF
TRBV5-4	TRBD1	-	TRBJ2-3	TGTGCCAGCAGCTTGGGCAGGGGGCTTGATACGCAGTATTTT	CASSLGRGLDTQYF
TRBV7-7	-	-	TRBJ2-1	TGTGCTAGCAGCTTAGAGGCGTGGGGAAGCTCCTACAATGAGCAGTTCTTC	CASSLEAWGSSYNEQFF
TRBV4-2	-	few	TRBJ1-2	TGTGCCAGCAGCCAAGGATCCTGGACGGATAACTATGGCTACACCTTC	CASSQGSWTDNYGYTF
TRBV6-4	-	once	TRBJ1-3	TGTGCCAGCAGTGAGGGCTCTGGAAACACCATATATTTT	CASSEGSGNTIYF
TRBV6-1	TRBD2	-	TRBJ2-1	TGTGCCAGCGAGACTAGCGGGGATGGCAATGAGCAGTTCTTC	CASETSGDGNEQFF
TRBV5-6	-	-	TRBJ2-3	TGTGCCAGCAGCTTACCCTCAGATACGCAGTATTTT	CASSLPSDTQYF
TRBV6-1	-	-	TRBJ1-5	TGTGCCAGCAGTGAGTGGAATCAGCCCCAGCATTTT	CASSEWNQPQHF
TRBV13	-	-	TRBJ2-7	TGTGCCAGCAGCGTCGGCGTCAGCTCCTACGAGCAGTACTTC	CASSVGVSSYEQYF
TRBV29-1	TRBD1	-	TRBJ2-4	TGCAGCGGGAAGGGACAGGGAGTGGACATTCAGTACTTC	CSGKGQGVDIQYF
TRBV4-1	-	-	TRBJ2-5	TGCGCCAGCAGCCACGTCCTAGTTAAAGAGACCCAGTACTTC	CASSHVLVKETQYF
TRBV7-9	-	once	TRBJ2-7	TGTGCCAGCAGTTCAAACAGGTTCTACGAGCAGTACTTC	CASSSNRFYEQYF
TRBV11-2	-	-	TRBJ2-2	TGTGCCAGCAGCCCAAGATGGGGGACCGGGGAGCTGTTTTTT	CASSPRWGTGELFF
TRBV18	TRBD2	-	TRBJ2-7	TGTGCCAGCTCACCGCGGACTAGCGGTCTCTACGAGCAGTACTTC	CASSPRTSGLYEQYF
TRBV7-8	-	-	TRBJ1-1	TGTGCCAGCAGCTTAGTGGCGGGGAACACTGAAGCTTTCTTT	CASSLVAGNTEAFF
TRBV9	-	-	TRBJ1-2	TGTGCCAGCAGCGTAGGAGAACGGGCCGGGAATGGCTACACCTTC	CASSVGERAGNGYTF
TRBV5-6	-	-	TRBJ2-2	TGTGCCAGCAGCTTTTTCGTTTCCGGCGGGGAGCTGTTTTTT	CASSFFVSGGELFF
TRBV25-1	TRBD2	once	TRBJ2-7	TGTGCCAGCAGTGCAGGGCCTAGCGGGAGTGAAGAGCAGTACTTC	CASSAGPSGSEEQYF
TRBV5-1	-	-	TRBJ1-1	TGCGCCAGCAGCTTGGTGGGGGGGGACACTGAAGCTTTCTTT	CASSLVGGDTEAFF